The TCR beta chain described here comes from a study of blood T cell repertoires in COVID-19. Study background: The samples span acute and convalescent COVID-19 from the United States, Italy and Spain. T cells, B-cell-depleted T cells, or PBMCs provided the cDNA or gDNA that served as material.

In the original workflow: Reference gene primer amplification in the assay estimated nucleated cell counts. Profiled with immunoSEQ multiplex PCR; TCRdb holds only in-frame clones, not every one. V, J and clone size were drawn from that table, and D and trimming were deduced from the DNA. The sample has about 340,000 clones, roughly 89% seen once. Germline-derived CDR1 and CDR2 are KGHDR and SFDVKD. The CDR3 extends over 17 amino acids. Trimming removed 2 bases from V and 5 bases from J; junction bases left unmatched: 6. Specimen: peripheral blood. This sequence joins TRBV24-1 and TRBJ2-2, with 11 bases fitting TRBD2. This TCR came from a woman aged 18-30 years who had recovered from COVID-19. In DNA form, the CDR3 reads TGTGCCACCAGTGATTACCGGACTAGCGGGTATACCGGGGAGCTGTTTTTT. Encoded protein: CATSDYRTSGYTGELFF.